This TCR beta chain was recorded in a study of OX40 agonist ivuxolimab in advanced cancers. Study-wide context: Ivuxolimab was a fully human IgG2 agonistic monoclonal antibody targeting the costimulatory receptor OX40 (CD134). Partial responses occurred in three dose-escalation patients: two with cutaneous melanoma and one with hepatocellular carcinoma. Intravenous ivuxolimab was administered to patients every 2 weeks at six dose levels: 0.01, 0.1, 0.3, 1.5, 3 and 10 mg/kg. Prior anti-PD-1, anti-PD-L1 or anti-CTLA-4 therapy was permitted, and checkpoint inhibitors had been received by around 40% of dose-escalation patients. Among the roughly 50 dose-escalation patients, approximately 20 had hepatocellular carcinoma, roughly 15 melanoma, 9 renal cell carcinoma and 9 head and neck cancer. The paper reports the monotherapy dose-escalation portion (N of about 51 patients) of the phase I ivuxolimab trial. The dose-escalation cohort was 82.7% male with a mean age of about 60 years, ranging from about 23 to 85. The purpose of peripheral TCRbeta sequencing was to test whether ivuxolimab changed TCR sequence diversity and led to clonal T-cell expansion. Overall results and qualifications from the work: At doses of 0.1 to 3.0 mg/kg, clonal expansion of both CD4+ and CD8+ T cells in blood was seen between baseline and week 6. After ivuxolimab, expanded clones were on average more numerous among CD8+ T cells than among CD4+ T cells. Partial responders in the 0.1-3.0 mg/kg groups had among the lowest normalized peripheral clonal expansion, especially among CD8+ T cells. Which antigens the clonally expanded peripheral T cells were specific for was not determined. Low levels of normalized T-cell clonal expansion were also seen in some patients who did not respond.

Patients with a history of autoimmune disease or receiving systemic immunosuppression were excluded from the trial. Peripheral blood for TCR sequencing was collected from all dose cohorts at baseline, on cycle 4 day 1, and on cycle 7 day 1. Samples came from an open-label, multicenter, first-in-human phase I dose-escalation trial of ivuxolimab. Adults with locally advanced or metastatic melanoma, renal cell carcinoma, hepatocellular carcinoma or head and neck squamous cell carcinoma were enrolled in the trial. Before TCR sequencing, CD4+ T cells and CD8+ T cells from peripheral blood were sorted into separate populations. About this clone itself: The target of this receptor is not known. One base away there is no much larger clone; base qualities are not given.

Including the terminal cysteine and phenylalanine, the CDR3 comprises 12 residues. The only DNA kept is the CDR3, 36 bases in frame from the first base. The germline V gene (reference sequence) specifies MNHEY as CDR1 and SMNVEV as CDR2. V is shortened by 4 bases, J by 8 bases, and the region joining them spans 9 bases. Genomic DNA was extracted from sorted cells for sequencing of the TCRbeta CDR3 region. The immunoSEQ Assay was used for sequencing of TCRbeta CDR3 regions. The table was pulled from immuneACCESS by TCRdb, which kept in-frame rearrangements only. Such tables lose some clones; where checked, under half of the loss comes from unresolved V genes, and the rest has no known cause. Present in this sample are more than 45,000 clones, around 87% of which were seen just once. The ten most abundant clones make up under 2.5% of the sample.

The material sequenced was CD4+ or CD8+ T cells sorted from blood, taken in a trial of the OX40 agonist ivuxolimab. The V and J segments used are TRBV27 and TRBJ2-1, with an unclear D gene assignment. The sequence was collected from an adult with an advanced solid tumor such as melanoma, head and neck, liver or kidney cancer. The sequenced DNA is TGTGCCAGCAGTTATGGGCGCGATGAGCAGTTCTTC. Its protein product is CASSYGRDEQFF.